This T cell receptor beta chain was captured by sequencing in a study of T cell responses to AZD1222 COVID-19 vaccine. Method: immunoSEQ multiplex PCR; TCRdb's copy keeps in-frame clones and lacks some. The profile shows 70,000 to 75,000 clones, around 90% of them singletons. Trimming removed 0 bases from V and 4 bases from J, with 13 bases in between. The CDR3 is made up of 16 amino acids. Per the germline V gene, CDR1 is MNHEY and CDR2 is SVGAGI. This clonotype was sampled from an adult who received the AZD1222 COVID-19 vaccine. Sequencing was performed on peripheral blood, taken 28 days after the second AZD1222 dose. This chain links TRBV6-5 with TRBJ2-1; D uncertain. In DNA form, the CDR3 reads TGTGCCAGCAGTTACTCGAGGAGCCCAGGATACAATGAGCAGTTCTTC. Protein sequence: CASSYSRSPGYNEQFF.